This T cell receptor (beta chain) was captured in a study of blood T cell repertoires in COVID-19. Study summary: Samples of COVID-19 (acute and convalescent) were obtained from the United States, Italy and Spain. Sources were T cells, B-cell-depleted T cells, or PBMCs; the material itself was cDNA or gDNA.

Per the original data handling: Reference gene primer amplification gave nucleated cell count estimates. Clones were sequenced by immunoSEQ multiplex PCR, and TCRdb holds only the in-frame ones, with some missing. D and trimming were read from the DNA, whereas the V and J calls and clone size are those reported in that table. The table shows 90,000 to 110,000 clones, with 65% to 90% occurring only once. Sequencing was carried out using peripheral blood. The receptor was derived from a middle-aged man with acute or convalescent COVID-19.

The CDR3 protein is CASSLPSITGSNYGYTF. The DNA for the CDR3 is TGCGCCAGCAGCTTGCCCAGCATAACAGGGAGTAACTATGGCTACACCTTC. This chain joins TRBV5-1 and TRBJ1-2, with D possibly TRBD1 on 6 matching bases. V lost 1 base to trimming and J lost 1 base, with 17 bases between them. The length of the CDR3 is 17 residues. From germline, CDR1 is SGHRS and CDR2 YFSETQ. Filled out from reference TRBV5-1 and TRBJ1-2, the complete variable domain reads KAGVTQTPRYLIKTRGQQVTLSCSPISGHRSVSWYQQTPGQGLQFLFEYFSETQRNKGNFPGRFSGRQFSNSRSEMNVSTLELGDSALYLCASSLPSITGSNYGYTFGSGTRLTVV.